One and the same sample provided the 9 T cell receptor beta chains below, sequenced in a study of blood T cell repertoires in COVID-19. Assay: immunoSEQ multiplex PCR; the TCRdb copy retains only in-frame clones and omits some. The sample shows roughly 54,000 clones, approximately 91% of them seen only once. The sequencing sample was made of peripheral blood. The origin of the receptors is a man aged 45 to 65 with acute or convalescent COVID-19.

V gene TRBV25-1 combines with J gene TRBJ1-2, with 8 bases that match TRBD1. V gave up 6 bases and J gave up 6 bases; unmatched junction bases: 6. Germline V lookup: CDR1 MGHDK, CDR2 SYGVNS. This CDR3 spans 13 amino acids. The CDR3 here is CASRQGAIDGYTF. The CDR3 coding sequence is TGTGCCAGCAGGCAGGGGGCCATCGATGGCTACACCTTC.

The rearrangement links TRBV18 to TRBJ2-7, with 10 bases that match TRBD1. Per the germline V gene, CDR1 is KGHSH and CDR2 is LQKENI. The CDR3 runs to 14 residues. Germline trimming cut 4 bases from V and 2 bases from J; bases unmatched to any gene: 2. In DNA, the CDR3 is TGTGCCAGCTCACGGACAGGGGGGCCCTACGAGCAGTACTTC. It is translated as CASSRTGGPYEQYF.

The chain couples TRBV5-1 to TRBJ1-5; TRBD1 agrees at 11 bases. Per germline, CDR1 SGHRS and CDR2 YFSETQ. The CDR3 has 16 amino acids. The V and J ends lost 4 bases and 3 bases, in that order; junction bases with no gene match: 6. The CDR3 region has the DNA TGCGCCAGCAGCCCTGGACAGGGGGCAGCCAATCAGCCCCAGCATTTT. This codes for CASSPGQGAANQPQHF.

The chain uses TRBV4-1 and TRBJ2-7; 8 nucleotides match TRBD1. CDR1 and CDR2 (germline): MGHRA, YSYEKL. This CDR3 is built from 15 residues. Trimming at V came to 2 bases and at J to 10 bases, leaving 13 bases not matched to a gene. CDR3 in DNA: TGCGCCAGCAGCCAAAGCTCAAACCGGGACAGGTTTCAGTACTTC. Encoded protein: CASSQSSNRDRFQYF.

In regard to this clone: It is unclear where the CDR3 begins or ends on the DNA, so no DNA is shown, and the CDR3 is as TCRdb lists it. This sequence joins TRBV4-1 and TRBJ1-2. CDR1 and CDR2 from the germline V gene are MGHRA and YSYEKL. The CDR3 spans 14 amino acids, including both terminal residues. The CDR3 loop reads CASSQVLERDGYTF.

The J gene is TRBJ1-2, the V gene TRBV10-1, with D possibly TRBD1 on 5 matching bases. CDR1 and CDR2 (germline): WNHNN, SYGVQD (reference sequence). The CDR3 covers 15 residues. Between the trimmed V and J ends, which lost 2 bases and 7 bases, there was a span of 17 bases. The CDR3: CASSETSGPNGGYTF. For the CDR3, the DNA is TGCGCCAGCAGTGAGACTTCAGGGCCCAACGGTGGCTACACCTTC.

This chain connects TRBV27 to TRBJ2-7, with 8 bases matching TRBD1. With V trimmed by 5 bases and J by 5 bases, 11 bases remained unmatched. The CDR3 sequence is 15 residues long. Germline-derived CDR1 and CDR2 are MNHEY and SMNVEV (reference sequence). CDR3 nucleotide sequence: TGTGCCAGCAGTCGGACAGGGTCATGGGTCGACGAGCAGTACTTC. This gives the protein CASSRTGSWVDEQYF.

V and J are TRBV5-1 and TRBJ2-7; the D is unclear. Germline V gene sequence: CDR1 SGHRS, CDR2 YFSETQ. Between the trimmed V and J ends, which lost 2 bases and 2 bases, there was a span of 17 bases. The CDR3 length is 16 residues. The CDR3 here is CASSFGRGKTPYEQYF. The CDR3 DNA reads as TGCGCCAGCAGCTTTGGTAGAGGCAAAACCCCCTACGAGCAGTACTTC.

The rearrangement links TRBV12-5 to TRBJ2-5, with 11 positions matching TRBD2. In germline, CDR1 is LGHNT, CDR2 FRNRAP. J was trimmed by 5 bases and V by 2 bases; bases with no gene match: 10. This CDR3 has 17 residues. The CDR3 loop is CASGLPLLAGVGETQYF. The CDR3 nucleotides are TGTGCTAGTGGTTTGCCCCTACTAGCGGGAGTGGGGGAGACCCAGTACTTC.